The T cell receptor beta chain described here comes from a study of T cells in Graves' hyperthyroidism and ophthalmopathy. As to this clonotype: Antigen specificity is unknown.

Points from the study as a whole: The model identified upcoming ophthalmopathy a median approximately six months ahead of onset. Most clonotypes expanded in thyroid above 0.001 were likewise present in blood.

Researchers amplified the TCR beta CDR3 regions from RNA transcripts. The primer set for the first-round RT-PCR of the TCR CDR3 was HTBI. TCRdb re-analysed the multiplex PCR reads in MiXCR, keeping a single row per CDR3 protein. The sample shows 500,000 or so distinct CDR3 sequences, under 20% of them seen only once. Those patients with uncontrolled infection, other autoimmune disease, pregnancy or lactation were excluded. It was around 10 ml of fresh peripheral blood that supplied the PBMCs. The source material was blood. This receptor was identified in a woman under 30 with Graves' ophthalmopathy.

This CDR3 is CSARDPQVSGEQYF. The CDR3 DNA reads as TGCAGTGCTAGAGATCCCCAGGTGTCAGGCGAGCAGTACTTC. The rearrangement uses TRBV20-1 and TRBJ2-7; unclear D gene. V dropped 0 bases and J dropped 6 bases, with 15 bases sitting between them. The CDR3 totals 14 residues. Germline V gene data show CDR1 as DFQATT and CDR2 as SNEGSKA (reference sequence).